This T cell receptor beta chain was observed in a study of cytomegalovirus exposure and HLA in healthy donors. The V end was cut by 5 bases, the J end by 7 bases, with 12 bases between. The CDR3 runs 13 residues. In germline, CDR1 is SGHRS, CDR2 YFSETQ. Clones were sequenced by immunoSEQ multiplex PCR, and TCRdb holds only the in-frame ones, with some missing. The repertoire holds 130,000 or so clones, with roughly 89% as singletons. The V call is TRBV5-1, the J call TRBJ2-2; no definite D call. This receptor was taken from a man aged 25 to 45 in good health and CMV-seronegative. The sample comprised PBMCs. In DNA, the CDR3 is TGCGCCAGCAGACTTTATTTGGTCGGGGAGCTGTTTTTT. It specifies CASRLYLVGELFF.